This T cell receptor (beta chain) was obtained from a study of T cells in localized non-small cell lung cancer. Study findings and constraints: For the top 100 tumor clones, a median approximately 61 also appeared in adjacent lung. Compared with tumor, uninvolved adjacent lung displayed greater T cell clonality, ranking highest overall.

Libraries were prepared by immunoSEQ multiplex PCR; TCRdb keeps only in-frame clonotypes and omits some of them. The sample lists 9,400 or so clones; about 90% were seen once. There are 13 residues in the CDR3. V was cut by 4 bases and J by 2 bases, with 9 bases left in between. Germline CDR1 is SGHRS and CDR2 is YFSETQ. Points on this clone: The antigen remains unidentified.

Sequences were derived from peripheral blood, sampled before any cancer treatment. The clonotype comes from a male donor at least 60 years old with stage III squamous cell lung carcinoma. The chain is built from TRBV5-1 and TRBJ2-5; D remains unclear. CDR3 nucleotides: TGCGCCAGCAGCCCTGAAAGTCAAGAGACCCAGTACTTC. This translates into CASSPESQETQYF. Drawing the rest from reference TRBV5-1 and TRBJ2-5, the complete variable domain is KAGVTQTPRYLIKTRGQQVTLSCSPISGHRSVSWYQQTPGQGLQFLFEYFSETQRNKGNFPGRFSGRQFSNSRSEMNVSTLELGDSALYLCASSPESQETQYFGPGTRLLVL.